This T cell receptor (beta chain) was sequenced in a study of blood T cell repertoires in COVID-19. Study-level background: Sources were T cells, B-cell-depleted T cells, or PBMCs; the material itself was cDNA or gDNA.

Under the authors' procedure: It was from reference gene primer amplification that nucleated cell counts were estimated. The repertoire was sequenced with immunoSEQ multiplex PCR; TCRdb's copy has only in-frame clones and lacks some. The V and J calls and clone size come from that table; D and trimming were worked out from the DNA. Of 350,000 to 450,000 clones listed, about 90% were seen once; the top ten hold 1.2%. On this clone: This sample also contains other DNA sequences that code for the same CDR3.

The V and J ends lost 5 bases and 9 bases respectively, with 14 bases between them. The CDR3 totals 13 residues. The sample taken for sequencing was peripheral blood. The TCR comes from a man aged 40-50 years with acute or convalescent COVID-19. The genes are TRBV12-3 or TRBV12-4 and TRBJ1-5, with a possible D match to TRBD1 (5 bases). The CDR3 DNA reads TGTGCCAGCAGTCCCCCCCCAGGGCGGCCCCAGCATTTT. Its translation is CASSPPPGRPQHF.